This T cell receptor beta chain was documented in a study of radiation and T cells in renal cell carcinoma. General study results and limits: Pretreatment tumor biopsies were lacking, so baseline clonotypes are unknown. In blood, top tumor clones expanded by 2 weeks, shrinking by 4.

Profiling relied on immunoSEQ multiplex PCR, and the TCRdb table lists in-frame clones only, not all of them. The repertoire holds 55,000 to 65,000 clones, with just under 80% as singletons. As concerns this clone: Its specificity is not known.

Germline CDR1 and CDR2: LNHDA and SQIVND (reference sequence). The CDR3 spans 17 residues. With 4 bases clipped from V and 1 base from J, the junction kept 11 bases outside the gene matches. Time point here: baseline pretreatment blood. Documented treatment: 15 Gy SBRT to primary tumor, nephrectomy 4 weeks later. Serial blood draws occurred at baseline and 2 and 4 weeks post-SBRT. The clonotype was recovered from a man between 60 and 75 years old with renal cell carcinoma. V and J are TRBV19 and TRBJ2-3; 7 nucleotides line up with TRBD1. The sample was blood, taken from a patient whose treatment included radiotherapy and nephrectomy. The CDR3 reads CASSTPGQVGGTDTQYF. The CDR3, as DNA: TGTGCCAGTAGTACCCCTGGACAGGTCGGGGGCACAGATACGCAGTATTTT.